These T cell receptor beta chains were read from a single sample in a study of CD8 T cells in ankylosing spondylitis. In TCRdb, the 5' RACE reads were re-called with MiXCR into one record per CDR3 protein. The table records approximately 220,000 distinct CDR3 sequences, roughly 10% of them present only once. The sequenced material came from blood, either unsorted or a sorted T cell fraction (not recorded which). Source of these receptors: a male donor with ankylosing spondylitis or in good health (not recorded which). The CDR3 runs from the conserved cysteine through the conserved F or W. D genes are given only for firm matches. Expanded clones are given a class, and other clones once, few, many or no size at all.

many | NA | TRBJ1-2 | TRBV5-1 | TGCGCCAGCAGCACGGAGGGACTGGGCTGGAGCGACGGCTACACCTTC | CASSTEGLGWSDGYTF
NA | NA | TRBJ2-3 | TRBV7-2 | TGTGCCAGCAGCTTAGGTTCCGCAGATACGCAGTATTTT | CASSLGSADTQYF
many | TRBD2 | TRBJ2-1 | TRBV29-1 | TGCAGCTCGCGAACGGGGGGCAATGAGCAGTTCTTC | CSSRTGGNEQFF
many | NA | TRBJ1-4 | TRBV10-3 | TGTGCCATCAGTGAGTCGACGGGGGCAACTAATGAAAAACTGTTTTTT | CAISESTGATNEKLFF
many | NA | TRBJ1-2 | TRBV10-3 | TGTGCCATCAGTGAGTTGGCTGGTGGCTACACCTTC | CAISELAGGYTF
many | NA | TRBJ1-1 | TRBV5-6 | TGTGCCAGCAGCTCTGGGGGGCGGTTCACTGAAGCTTTCTTT | CASSSGGRFTEAFF
many | NA | TRBJ1-6 | TRBV12-3/TRBV12-4 | TGTGCCAGCAGTTTAGGACAGGCCCATTCACCCCTCCACTTT | CASSLGQAHSPLHF
many | NA | TRBJ1-1 | TRBV28 | TGTGCCAGCAGTTTTAGTACAGGGTGGCACACTGAAGCTTTCTTT | CASSFSTGWHTEAFF
many | NA | TRBJ1-2 | TRBV5-1 | TGCGCCAGCAGCTTGGTGCTTCAGGGCTATGGCTACACCTTC | CASSLVLQGYGYTF
many | NA | TRBJ1-4 | TRBV30 | TGTGCCTGGAGTGTTGGTTCGCAGGGAAGTGCCGAAAAACTGTTTTTT | CAWSVGSQGSAEKLFF
NA | NA | TRBJ1-5 | TRBV5-1 | TGCGCCAGCAGCTTGGACGGGGGGCACAATCAGCCCCAGCATTTT | CASSLDGGHNQPQHF
many | NA | TRBJ2-7 | TRBV5-6 | TGTGCCAGCAGCTTTGTGGACTCCAAGGGCTACGAGCAGTACTTC | CASSFVDSKGYEQYF
many | TRBD2 | TRBJ2-3 | TRBV3-1 | TGTGCCAGCAGCCAAGGGACTAGCGGGGGGCCAGATACGCAGTATTTT | CASSQGTSGGPDTQYF
few | NA | TRBJ2-7 | TRBV20-1 | TGCAGTGCTAGAGATCCCCAGGGAGTTTCCTACGAGCAGTACTTC | CSARDPQGVSYEQYF
NA | NA | TRBJ2-5 | TRBV20-1 | TGCAGTGTTAGACCCTTGGGGGGGCTTCAAGAGACCCAGTACTTC | CSVRPLGGLQETQYF
few | NA | TRBJ1-5 | TRBV12-3/TRBV12-4 | TGTGCCAGCATAGAATCGGGAACGGGCAATCAGCCCCAGCATTTT | CASIESGTGNQPQHF
NA | NA | TRBJ2-6 | TRBV7-8 | TGTGCCAGCAGCTTAGCCAGGTGGGGCTCTGGGGCCAACGTCCTGACTTTC | CASSLARWGSGANVLTF
many | TRBD2 | TRBJ2-1 | TRBV7-8 | TGTGCCAGCAGCTTACTTAGCGGGGAAACCGAATACAATGAGCAGTTCTTC | CASSLLSGETEYNEQFF
many | TRBD2 | TRBJ2-3 | TRBV12-3/TRBV12-4 | TGTGCCAGCGGCCCCGCGGCTAGCGGGGGGCCCGCCCCGTATTTT | CASGPAASGGPAPYF
NA | NA | TRBJ2-1 | TRBV4-1 | TGCGCCAGCAGCCAAGGAAGCGGTCTGGGAGGTGAGCAGTTCTTC | CASSQGSGLGGEQFF
many | TRBD1 | TRBJ1-1 | TRBV20-1 | TGCAGTGCTCTGGGACAGAAGAACACTGAAGCTTTCTTT | CSALGQKNTEAFF
NA | NA | TRBJ2-7 | TRBV12-3/TRBV12-4 | TGTGCCAGCAGTTTTCGCACAGGCCCTCGAGGGGAGCAGTACTTC | CASSFRTGPRGEQYF
few | TRBD1 | TRBJ2-3 | TRBV7-9 | TGTGCCAGCAGCGTTAAAGGGACAGGGCAGTCAGATACGCAGTATTTT | CASSVKGTGQSDTQYF
NA | NA | TRBJ2-7 | TRBV12-3/TRBV12-4 | TGTGCCAGCAGCCAGGGGGGGCCTACCTACGAGCAGTACTTC | CASSQGGPTYEQYF
NA | TRBD1 | TRBJ1-1 | TRBV25-1 | TGTGCCAGCACCACTCAGGGGGGGGGAGCTTTCTTT | CASTTQGGGAFF
NA | TRBD2 | TRBJ2-2 | TRBV25-1 | TGTGCCAGCAGTGACCCCGGGGGGGTCGGGGAGCTGTTTTTT | CASSDPGGVGELFF
many | TRBD1 | TRBJ1-3 | TRBV6-1 | TGTGCCAGCAGTGGACGGGACAGGGGAACACCCCTCTCTGGAAACACCATATATTTT | CASSGRDRGTPLSGNTIYF
many | NA | TRBJ2-7 | TRBV5-1 | TGCGCCAGCAGCAATCCGACCGGGAGTTACTACGAGCAGTACTTC | CASSNPTGSYYEQYF
many | NA | TRBJ1-1 | TRBV5-1 | TGCGCCAGCAGCTTAAGAGGAGGAGGAACTGAAGCTTTCTTT | CASSLRGGGTEAFF
few | TRBD2 | TRBJ2-3 | TRBV7-6 | TGTGCCAGCAGTTTCAAGCTTGCGGGGGGAACAGATACGCAGTATTTT | CASSFKLAGGTDTQYF
few | TRBD2 | TRBJ2-3 | TRBV12-3/TRBV12-4 | TGTGCCAGCAGTGTCCTAGCGGGGGGCCCATTCTTCACAGATACGCAGTATTTT | CASSVLAGGPFFTDTQYF
many | TRBD2 | TRBJ2-3 | TRBV20-1 | TGCAGTGCTAGTTCGGCGGGGGGGCCTTCAGATACGCAGTATTTT | CSASSAGGPSDTQYF
many | NA | TRBJ2-5 | TRBV5-1 | TGCGCCAGCAGCTTGGAAGGGCAGACCCAGTACTTC | CASSLEGQTQYF
NA | NA | TRBJ2-5 | TRBV7-2 | TGTGCCAGCAGCTCCGGGGCATCTGAGACCCAGTACTTC | CASSSGASETQYF
few | NA | TRBJ1-2 | TRBV20-1 | TGCAGTGCTACCTCGGACAGTTCCTATGGCTACACCTTC | CSATSDSSYGYTF
many | NA | TRBJ1-4 | TRBV6-5 | TGTGCCAGCAGTTACGGTCGGGGAAAGGCAACTAATGAAAAACTGTTTTTT | CASSYGRGKATNEKLFF
NA | NA | TRBJ2-2 | TRBV20-1 | TGCAGTGCTAGTGGGGGGAAATCCAACACCGGGGAGCTGTTTTTT | CSASGGKSNTGELFF
many | TRBD1 | TRBJ2-5 | TRBV7-3 | TGTGCCAGCAGCTTTAGTGGACAGGGTGGGGAGACCCAGTACTTC | CASSFSGQGGETQYF
NA | TRBD2 | TRBJ2-3 | TRBV3-1 | TGTGCCAGCAGCCAAGAGGGACTAGCGGGGGACCGGTGGTATTTT | CASSQEGLAGDRWYF
many | TRBD2 | TRBJ2-1 | TRBV6-2/TRBV6-3 | TGTGCCAGCGGGATTAGCGGGGGGGGCAATGAGCAGTTCTTC | CASGISGGGNEQFF
many | NA | TRBJ2-7 | TRBV6-4 | TGTGCCAGCAAATTCGAGGGGGGACCGTACTTGCCGAGCACTAGGTCGCCCTACGAGCAGTACTTC | CASKFEGGPYLPSTRSPYEQYF
few | NA | TRBJ1-1 | TRBV20-1 | TGCAGTGCTAGATCTCTGGGGGTGAAGGGCACTGAAGCTTTCTTT | CSARSLGVKGTEAFF